Listed here are 9 T cell receptor beta chains from one sample, sequenced in a study of metastatic and nonmetastatic thyroid tumors. TCRdb ran MiXCR on the PCR reads. The sample records over 25,000 clones, 15% being singletons. The entire patient cohort was treatment-naive prior to thyroid surgery. Sample: blood. Receptor source: a female donor with papillary thyroid cancer or a benign thyroid nodule (not recorded which). Some clones in this sample may be carry-over from other donors' samples.

This clone occurred many times. The chain couples TRBV7-2 to TRBJ2-7; D is undetermined. V was trimmed by 1 base and J by 6 bases, leaving 13 bases between them. The V gene's germline CDR1 is SGHTA and CDR2 FQGNSA. The CDR3 sequence is 14 residues long. CDR3: CASSLGQQVIEQYF. Written as DNA, the CDR3 is TGTGCCAGCAGCTTAGGTCAGCAGGTCATCGAGCAGTACTTC.

As for this clone: This may come from a read error, since a much larger clone is one base off. This same CDR3 is encoded by further DNA sequences in the sample. The genes are TRBV5-4 and TRBJ2-7, with 7 bases fitting TRBD2. The CDR3 is 15 residues long. CDR1 SGHNT and CDR2 YYREEE come from the germline V gene (reference sequence). The CDR3 is CASSSTGGTSYEQYF. The CDR3 DNA is TGCGCCAGCAGCTCTACGGGGGGTACCTCCTACGAGCAGTACTTC.

This clone was recorded many times. The rearrangement links TRBV7-9 to TRBJ2-5; TRBD2 might be the D (7 bases). V dropped 1 base and J dropped 2 bases, with 11 bases sitting between them. CDR1 and CDR2 from the germline V gene are SEHNR and FQNEAQ (reference sequence). The CDR3 consists of 15 residues. The CDR3 DNA follows: TGTGCCAGCAGCTTAGGTCGGGGGGCGCAAGAGACCCAGTACTTC. Its protein product is CASSLGRGAQETQYF.

This clone has ten or more counts. V and J are TRBV19 and TRBJ2-7; 10 bases are shared with TRBD2. After removal of 1 base from V and 6 bases from J, the junction contained 6 bases not matched to a gene. The CDR3 extends over 15 amino acids. Germline V gene sequence: CDR1 LNHDA, CDR2 SQIVND (reference sequence). The CDR3 reads CASSIGEAGGFEQYF. Written as DNA, the CDR3 is TGTGCCAGTAGTATAGGAGAAGCGGGAGGGTTCGAGCAGTACTTC.

The sample holds a few counts of this clone. V is TRBV2 and J is TRBJ2-7; TRBD1 matches at 9 bases. From germline, CDR1 is SNHLY and CDR2 FYNNEI. V was pared by 6 bases and J by 2 bases, with 8 bases of the junction left unmatched. This CDR3 has 15 residues. CDR3 amino acids: CASRGDREGTYEQYF. DNA of the CDR3: TGTGCCAGCAGAGGGGACAGGGAGGGAACCTACGAGCAGTACTTC.

To note about this clone: Since the CDR3 does not end with the conserved phenylalanine or tryptophan, this likely comes from a read error. This chain uses TRBV28 with TRBJ2-1; 8 bases align to TRBD2. The trim removed 3 bases at V and 5 bases at J, leaving 6 bases unmatched. Germline V gene data show CDR1 as MDHEN and CDR2 as SYDVKM. There are 15 residues in the CDR3. The CDR3 sequence: CASSLCGRKNNEQFI. CDR3 DNA: TGTGCCAGCAGTTTGTGCGGGAGGAAAAACAATGAGCAGTTCATC.

Judged by abundance, this clone is medium-sized. V usage is TRBV6-1 and J usage is TRBJ2-7; D remains ambiguous. This CDR3 comprises 13 residues. Deletions cut 3 bases from V and 3 bases from J, with 9 bases between. The V gene's germline CDR1 is MNHNS and CDR2 SASEGT. The CDR3 reads CASSEVLNYEQYF. The CDR3 DNA sequence: TGTGCCAGCAGTGAGGTCTTAAACTACGAGCAGTACTTC.

This clone was seen many times. The chain links TRBV11-2 to TRBJ2-7; no firm D call. Germline V CDR1 and CDR2: SGHAT, FQNNGV. The length of the CDR3 is 16 residues. The V end lost 0 bases, the J end lost 2 bases, and 14 bases lay between the germline ends. The CDR3 region has the DNA TGTGCCAGCAGCTTAGATCAAAGTTCTGGCACCTACGAGCAGTACTTC. This encodes CASSLDQSSGTYEQYF.

This clone is deemed medium-sized. The V gene is TRBV11-2, the J gene TRBJ2-7, with 8 bases that match TRBD1. This CDR3 has 15 residues. V trimming: 5 bases; J trimming: 3 bases; junction bases outside the gene matches: 9. Per germline, CDR1 SGHAT and CDR2 FQNNGV. The CDR3 here is CASSNRGQGIYEQYF. The CDR3 DNA reads TGTGCCAGCAGCAATCGTGGACAGGGAATCTACGAGCAGTACTTC.